The rows below give T cell receptor beta chains drawn from one sample of a study of CD8 T cells in Susac syndrome. TCRdb independently ran MiXCR on the immunoSEQ multiplex PCR reads; one entry per CDR3 protein. Of about 300,000 distinct CDR3 sequences in the sample, 89% were seen once. The specimen sequenced was CD8+ T cells from PBMCs. Receptors originate from a human donor with multiple sclerosis. CDR3s include the opening cysteine and the closing phenylalanine or tryptophan. Each record gives: clone size, J gene, V gene, D gene, CDR3 length, CDR3 protein, CDR3 DNA. The D gene is left open where the match is weak. Not every row has a clone size; where given, it reads once, few, many or a size class.

>.|TRBJ2-7|TRBV4-1|TRBD1|17
CASSQEAGTGSPYEQYF
TGCGCCAGCAGCCAAGAAGCTGGGACAGGGAGTCCCTACGAGCAGTACTTC
>.|TRBJ1-1|TRBV11-3|.|15
CASSLGVGVSTEAFF
TGTGCCAGCAGCCTGGGGGTTGGGGTCAGCACTGAAGCTTTCTTT
>.|TRBJ2-2|TRBV28|.|15
CASSFRDTYTGELFF
TGTGCCAGCAGCTTCCGGGACACTTACACCGGGGAGCTGTTTTTT
>.|TRBJ2-7|TRBV7-6|.|14
CASSLQGSPYEQYF
TGTGCCAGCAGCTTGCAAGGGTCGCCCTACGAGCAGTACTTC
>.|TRBJ2-2|TRBV19|.|16
CASSIFGGTNTGELFF
TGTGCCAGTAGTATTTTTGGGGGGACGAACACCGGGGAGCTGTTTTTT
>.|TRBJ1-1|TRBV5-6|TRBD1|14
CASSTQGGWTEAFF
TGTGCCAGCAGCACCCAGGGGGGGTGGACTGAAGCTTTCTTT
>.|TRBJ2-7|TRBV20-1|TRBD2|15
CSANRRLAGSYEQYF
TGCAGTGCTAATCGGCGGCTAGCGGGAAGTTACGAGCAGTACTTC
>few|TRBJ2-5|TRBV4-3|.|14
CASSTLEAQETQYF
TGCGCCAGCAGCACACTAGAGGCCCAAGAGACCCAGTACTTC
>.|TRBJ2-2|TRBV9|TRBD1|17
CASSVDPARGYTGELFF
TGTGCCAGCAGCGTAGATCCGGCCAGGGGGTACACCGGGGAGCTGTTTTTT
>.|TRBJ2-5|TRBV20-1|.|14
CSARGRAPQETQYF
TGCAGTGCTAGAGGAAGGGCCCCCCAAGAGACCCAGTACTTC
>.|TRBJ2-2|TRBV11-2|.|15
CATPPGPGATGELFF
TGTGCCACCCCGCCGGGTCCAGGGGCCACCGGGGAGCTGTTTTTT
>.|TRBJ2-1|TRBV27|.|14
CASRVAGLSNEQFF
TGTGCCAGCAGGGTGGCGGGATTGTCAAATGAGCAGTTCTTC
>.|TRBJ1-1|TRBV28|.|13
CASSPTGTTEAFF
TGTGCCAGCAGTCCCACAGGGACCACTGAAGCTTTCTTT
>once|TRBJ2-2|TRBV4-1|TRBD1|19
CASSLWVPGQGANTGELFF
TGCGCCAGCAGCCTATGGGTTCCGGGACAGGGGGCGAACACCGGGGAGCTGTTTTTT
>.|TRBJ1-5|TRBV20-1|TRBD1|14
CSASGTGLGQPQHF
TGCAGCGCATCCGGGACAGGGCTGGGCCAGCCCCAGCATTTT
>few|TRBJ2-7|TRBV4-1|.|13
CASSQARGDEQYF
TGCGCCAGCAGCCAAGCTAGGGGGGACGAGCAGTACTTC
>.|TRBJ2-3|TRBV12-3/TRBV12-4|TRBD2|17
CASSPVPSGTSTDTQYF
TGTGCCAGCAGCCCGGTCCCTAGCGGGACTAGCACAGATACGCAGTATTTT
>.|TRBJ2-1|TRBV7-6|TRBD1|17
CASSSTRGTGGDYEQFF
TGTGCCAGCAGCTCGACAAGGGGGACAGGGGGCGATTATGAGCAGTTCTTC
>.|TRBJ1-4|TRBV28|.|19
CASSLWWQGDSATNEKLFF
TGTGCCAGCAGTTTATGGTGGCAGGGAGATAGTGCAACTAATGAAAAACTGTTTTTT
>.|TRBJ2-3|TRBV11-2|.|15
CASSLVVGAWDTQYF
TGTGCCAGCAGCTTAGTGGTGGGGGCCTGGGATACGCAGTATTTT
>.|TRBJ2-1|TRBV29-1|TRBD2|13
CSVEGGLADEQFF
TGCAGCGTTGAAGGGGGACTAGCCGATGAGCAGTTCTTC
>.|TRBJ2-5|TRBV4-2|.|15
CASSQDRSSPETQYF
TGTGCCAGCAGCCAAGATAGGAGTAGTCCGGAGACCCAGTACTTC
>.|TRBJ2-1|TRBV27|.|15
CASSFIAGGLGEQFF
TGTGCCAGCAGTTTTATAGCTGGGGGGCTTGGTGAGCAGTTCTTC
>.|TRBJ2-5|TRBV12-3/TRBV12-4|TRBD1|16
CASSFSSPGTGETQYF
TGTGCCAGCAGTTTTTCCAGCCCCGGGACAGGGGAGACCCAGTACTTC
>.|TRBJ1-2|TRBV19|TRBD1|17
CASQTLAETGGDYGYTF
TGTGCCAGTCAAACCCTCGCCGAGACAGGGGGCGACTATGGCTACACCTTC
>.|TRBJ2-3|TRBV5-1|.|15
CASRNEDLWTDTQYF
TGCGCCAGCCGTAATGAGGACCTCTGGACAGATACGCAGTATTTT
>.|TRBJ2-1|TRBV7-9|.|14
CASSSRGGQDEQFF
TGTGCCAGCAGCTCCCGGGGTGGCCAGGATGAGCAGTTCTTC
>once|TRBJ2-6|TRBV27|TRBD1|15
CASTQGTAGANVLTF
TGTGCCAGCACACAGGGGACCGCTGGGGCCAACGTCCTGACTTTC
>.|TRBJ2-2|TRBV4-3|.|17
CASSQDPWEGEDGELFF
TGCGCCAGCAGCCAAGACCCCTGGGAGGGGGAAGACGGGGAGCTGTTTTTT
>.|TRBJ2-1|TRBV19|.|13
CASRLRWYNEQFF
TGTGCCAGTAGGCTGAGGTGGTACAATGAGCAGTTCTTC
>.|TRBJ2-1|TRBV10-3|.|16
CAISESIGGRDNEQFF
TGTGCCATCAGTGAGTCGATTGGGGGGCGCGACAATGAGCAGTTCTTC
>.|TRBJ2-1|TRBV9|.|15
CASSVGTSWGNEQFF
TGTGCCAGCAGCGTAGGAACCAGTTGGGGGAATGAGCAGTTCTTC
>.|TRBJ2-7|TRBV9|.|15
CASSVASGSGYEQYF
TGTGCCAGCAGCGTAGCCAGCGGGTCTGGGTACGAGCAGTACTTC
>.|TRBJ2-2|TRBV9|.|12
CASSGQSGELFF
TGTGCCAGCAGCGGTCAATCCGGGGAGCTGTTTTTT
>.|TRBJ1-6|TRBV5-8|TRBD1|14
CASSLQGANSPLHF
TGTGCCAGCAGCTTGCAGGGGGCTAATTCACCCCTCCACTTT
>.|TRBJ2-1|TRBV29-1|TRBD2|14
CSGDPGLGYNEQFF
TGCAGCGGCGACCCGGGACTAGGCTACAATGAGCAGTTCTTC
>few|TRBJ2-2|TRBV7-9|.|11
CASSHTGELFF
TGTGCCAGCAGCCACACCGGGGAGCTGTTTTTT
>.|TRBJ2-6|TRBV30|.|14
CAWSVSGGANVLTF
TGTGCCTGGAGTGTCAGTGGAGGGGCCAACGTCCTGACTTTC
>.|TRBJ2-1|TRBV4-2|TRBD2|18
CASSQESRRREGLNEQFF
TGTGCCAGCAGCCAAGAAAGTAGGAGGCGGGAGGGCCTGAATGAGCAGTTCTTC
>.|TRBJ2-5|TRBV5-4|.|14
CASSSGGLQETQYF
TGTGCCAGCAGCTCGGGTGGCCTTCAAGAGACCCAGTACTTC
>.|TRBJ2-2|TRBV7-9|.|17
CASSKWGLPPNTGELFF
TGTGCCAGCAGCAAATGGGGACTCCCGCCGAACACCGGGGAGCTGTTTTTT
>.|TRBJ2-5|TRBV9|TRBD1|14
CASSATGVSETQYF
TGTGCCAGCAGCGCTACAGGGGTCTCAGAGACCCAGTACTTC
>.|TRBJ2-7|TRBV30|.|13
CAWSSGSSYEQYF
TGTGCCTGGAGTTCGGGAAGCTCCTACGAGCAGTACTTC
>.|TRBJ2-7|TRBV3-1|TRBD2|14
CASSQGRERYEQYF
TGTGCCAGCAGCCAAGGGCGGGAGAGATACGAGCAGTACTTC
>.|TRBJ1-1|TRBV7-9|.|12
CASSEGVTEAFF
TGTGCCAGCAGCGAAGGGGTGACTGAAGCTTTCTTT
>.|TRBJ2-1|TRBV19|TRBD2|14
CASSMIAGGNEQFF
TGTGCCAGTAGTATGATAGCGGGGGGAAATGAGCAGTTCTTC
>.|TRBJ2-7|TRBV19|TRBD2|14
CASSKAGESSEQYF
TGTGCCAGTAGTAAAGCGGGAGAGTCTAGCGAGCAGTACTTC
>.|TRBJ2-7|TRBV27|.|13
CASSTGTTYEQYF
TGTGCCAGCAGTACGGGGACAACCTACGAGCAGTACTTC
>.|TRBJ2-1|TRBV7-6|.|17
CASSLNAPGREYNEQFF
TGTGCCAGCAGCTTAAACGCTCCGGGTAGAGAATACAATGAGCAGTTCTTC
>.|TRBJ2-5|TRBV28|TRBD2|21
CASSYWAVLGLAGGPQETQYF
TGTGCCAGCAGTTATTGGGCTGTACTCGGACTAGCGGGGGGGCCTCAAGAGACCCAGTACTTC